One and the same sample provided the 20 T cell receptor beta chains below, sequenced in a study of response to subunit inactivated influenza vaccine. TCRdb ran MiXCR on the RT-PCR reads and lists one entry per CDR3 protein. The profile shows roughly 700,000 distinct CDR3 sequences, approximately 14% of them singletons. Sample: PBMCs from blood, taken less than 15 days before vaccination. The receptors stem from a man in his fifties or sixties who received an inactivated influenza vaccine.

This clonotype was seen more than once but under ten times. This chain links TRBV11-2 with TRBJ2-3; TRBD2 matches 9 bases. The CDR3 covers 17 residues. The V and J ends lost 1 base and 1 base, in that order; junction bases with no gene match: 6. Per the germline V gene, CDR1 is SGHAT and CDR2 is FQNNGV. CDR3 amino acids: CASSLGTKRGGTDTQYF. In DNA form, the CDR3 reads TGTGCCAGCAGCTTAGGAACTAAGCGGGGGGGCACAGATACGCAGTATTTT.

The chain is built from TRBV13 and TRBJ2-7; no clear D. The ends were cut back, 2 bases at V and 3 bases at J, with 8 bases in the middle. Germline loops: CDR1 PRHDT, CDR2 FYEKMQ (reference sequence). The CDR3 sequence is 13 residues long. The CDR3: CASSLTYGYEQYF. CDR3 DNA: TGTGCCAGCAGCTTAACTTACGGCTACGAGCAGTACTTC. The full variable domain, rest sourced from reference TRBV13 and TRBJ2-7, is AAGVIQSPRHLIKEKRETATLKCYPIPRHDTVYWYQQGPGQDPQFLISFYEKMQSDKGSIPDRFSAQQFSDYHSELNMSSLELGDSALYFCASSLTYGYEQYFGPGTRLTVT.

V gene TRBV5-1 combines with J gene TRBJ1-1, with no clear D. The CDR3 sequence is 16 residues long. Germline values: CDR1 SGHRS, CDR2 YFSETQ. The ends were cut back, 0 bases at V and 4 bases at J, with 16 bases in the middle. CDR3 in amino acids: CASSLDPDGILTEAFF. The CDR3 DNA follows: TGCGCCAGCAGCTTGGATCCGGACGGGATCCTCACTGAAGCTTTCTTT.

The chain employs TRBV5-1 and TRBJ2-7; the D gene could be TRBD1 or TRBD2 (5 bases each). The CDR3 is 14 amino acids. From germline, CDR1 is SGHRS and CDR2 YFSETQ. V was clipped by 3 bases and J by 6 bases, with 16 bases between them. The CDR3, as DNA: TGCGCCAGCAGCTCCGGGACCCATTCTCTCGAGCAGTACTTC. Protein sequence: CASSSGTHSLEQYF.

The chain uses TRBV19 and TRBJ1-5; D might be TRBD1 (6 bases). The germline V gene encodes CDR1 LNHDA and CDR2 SQIVND (reference sequence). CDR3 length equals 15 residues. The V and J ends lost 5 bases and 0 bases respectively, with 11 bases between them. CDR3 sequence (DNA): TGTGCCAGTAGTGCCAGGGGAAGTAGCAATCAGCCCCAGCATTTT. Its translation is CASSARGSSNQPQHF.

The CDR3: CSARDPGPAGGTGELFF. The CDR3 region has the DNA TGCAGTGCTAGAGATCCGGGTCCGGCCGGCGGGACCGGGGAGCTGTTTTTT. V and J are TRBV20-1 and TRBJ2-2; D is possibly TRBD2 (5 bases). Germline CDR1 and CDR2: DFQATT and SNEGSKA (reference sequence). This CDR3 is 17 amino acids long. V lost 0 bases, J lost 5 bases, and 19 bases lay in between.

This clonotype has just a few counts. CDR3 DNA: TGTGCCAGCAGCTTCGATTCGACAGGTCCAGAAGCTTTCTTT. Residues: CASSFDSTGPEAFF. This sequence joins TRBV11-2 and TRBJ1-1; possible D gene TRBD1, 6 bases. The CDR3 has 14 residues. Germline V CDR1 and CDR2: SGHAT, FQNNGV. V lost 3 bases to trimming and J lost 8 bases, with 16 bases between them.

The chain employs TRBV2 and TRBJ2-7; TRBD1 matches 9 bases. The length of the CDR3 is 14 residues. Germline CDR1 is SNHLY and CDR2 is FYNNEI. The J segment lost 4 bases and the V segment lost 4 bases, leaving 5 bases of the junction unmatched. The CDR3 region has the DNA TGTGCCAGCAGTGCCGGGACAGGGCGGTACGAGCAGTACTTC. This encodes CASSAGTGRYEQYF. Filled out from reference TRBV2 and TRBJ2-7, the complete variable domain reads EPEVTQTPSHQVTQMGQEVILRCVPISNHLYFYWYRQILGQKVEFLVSFYNNEISEKSEIFDDQFSVERPDGSNFTLKIRSTKLEDSAMYFCASSAGTGRYEQYFGPGTRLTVT.

The V and J genes are TRBV12-3 or TRBV12-4 and TRBJ1-2; possible D gene TRBD1, 5 bases. Trimming removed 5 bases from V and 5 bases from J, with 15 bases in between. The CDR3 consists of 14 residues. CDR3 amino acids: CASSPLGPAYGYTF. The CDR3 bases are TGTGCCAGCAGTCCTCTGGGGCCTGCGTATGGCTACACCTTC.

At least ten counts were recorded for this clonotype. The CDR3 DNA follows: TGTGCCAGCAGTACCGCCGGGACTCTCGCCAATGAGCAGTTCTTC. Translating it yields CASSTAGTLANEQFF. V and J are TRBV28 and TRBJ2-1, with D maybe TRBD2 (6 bases). This CDR3 is 15 amino acids long. Trimming left V 5 bases short and J 6 bases short, with 17 bases between. In germline, CDR1 is MDHEN, CDR2 SYDVKM.

This clonotype was detected a few times. The gene calls are TRBV28 and TRBJ1-1; D is unclear. Germline values: CDR1 MDHEN, CDR2 SYDVKM. V lost 2 bases to trimming and J lost 0 bases, with 7 bases between them. The CDR3 is 14 amino acids. The CDR3, as DNA: TGTGCCAGCAGTTTAGTTAGTTTGAACACTGAAGCTTTCTTT. Its translation: CASSLVSLNTEAFF.

This clonotype was observed a few times. The chain recombines TRBV12-3 or TRBV12-4 with TRBJ2-1; TRBD2 aligns across 13 bases. CDR3 length: 17 residues. The junction had 8 bases not matched to a gene; V was cut back by 5 bases and J by 4 bases. The CDR3 loop is CASSPGTSGNIYNEQFF. CDR3 coding DNA: TGTGCCAGCAGTCCCGGGACTAGCGGGAACATTTACAATGAGCAGTTCTTC.

This clonotype was seen a few times. The chain links TRBV2 to TRBJ2-7; 9 bases are shared with TRBD2. The V and J ends lost 0 bases and 9 bases, in that order; junction bases with no gene match: 12. CDR3 size: 16 residues. Germline V gene sequence: CDR1 SNHLY, CDR2 FYNNEI. The CDR3 region has the DNA TGTGCCAGCAGTGAAGCAGGACTAGCGCAACCGGAGGGGCAGTACTTC. This gives the protein CASSEAGLAQPEGQYF.

The table lists this clonotype with a few counts. This chain uses TRBV12-3 or TRBV12-4 with TRBJ1-6; D remains unclear. Deletions cut 4 bases from V and 3 bases from J, with 7 bases between. This CDR3 spans 14 amino acids. CDR3 amino acids: CASSSNIYNSPLHF. The DNA for the CDR3 is TGTGCCAGCAGTTCTAATATCTATAATTCACCCCTCCACTTT.

V usage is TRBV7-9 and J usage is TRBJ2-5, with 8 bases matching TRBD1. The CDR3 is 16 residues long. The V and J ends lost 4 bases and 2 bases, in that order; junction bases with no gene match: 9. From germline, CDR1 is SEHNR and CDR2 FQNEAQ (reference sequence). In nucleotides, the CDR3 is TGTGCCAGCAGCTCCCGGACAGGGCGTAGGCAAGAGACCCAGTACTTC. Protein sequence: CASSSRTGRRQETQYF.

This clonotype was observed a few times. The chain employs TRBV7-2 and TRBJ2-5, with 10 bases matching TRBD1. Germline V gene sequence: CDR1 SGHTA, CDR2 FQGNSA. V lost 5 bases and J lost 4; bases outside the gene matches: 7. The CDR3 runs to 15 residues. CDR3 loop: CASSIRDRGGETQYF. The DNA of the CDR3 is TGTGCCAGCAGCATACGGGACAGGGGAGGAGAGACCCAGTACTTC.

This rearrangement joins TRBV29-1 to TRBJ2-4; the D is unclear. Looked up from germline, CDR1 is SQVTM and CDR2 is ANQGSEA. This CDR3 contains 13 residues. Trimming removed 3 bases from V and 4 bases from J, with 10 bases in between. As DNA, the CDR3 is TGCAGCGTTGAGATCCAGGTGAAAAACATTCAGTACTTC. Translated: CSVEIQVKNIQYF.

This clonotype was counted only a few times. The chain joins TRBV4-2 to TRBJ2-5; 11 positions match TRBD2. The CDR3 has 16 amino acids. V was clipped by 0 bases and J by 5 bases; unmatched bases: 5. Germline-derived CDR1 and CDR2 are LGHNA and YNFKEQ. The CDR3, as DNA: TGTGCCAGCAGCCAAGATACTAGCGGGAGCGGTGAGACCCAGTACTTC. Translation: CASSQDTSGSGETQYF.

This clonotype was found a few times. This chain joins TRBV12-3 or TRBV12-4 and TRBJ2-3, with TRBD2 as a possible D gene (6 bases). There are 13 residues in the CDR3. Trimming stripped 3 bases from V and 6 bases from J, with 10 bases between. CDR3 in DNA: TGTGCCAGCAGTTTCCTCGGGAGTGATACGCAGTATTTT. This sequence encodes CASSFLGSDTQYF.

The rearrangement uses TRBV7-9 and TRBJ2-3; D remains ambiguous. Germline-derived CDR1 and CDR2 are SEHNR and FQNEAQ (reference sequence). Between the trimmed V and J ends, which lost 0 bases and 1 base, there was a span of 11 bases. The CDR3 has 16 amino acids. This CDR3 is CASSLAGRRGTDTQYF. The CDR3 DNA follows: TGTGCCAGCAGCTTAGCGGGCCGGCGAGGCACAGATACGCAGTATTTT.